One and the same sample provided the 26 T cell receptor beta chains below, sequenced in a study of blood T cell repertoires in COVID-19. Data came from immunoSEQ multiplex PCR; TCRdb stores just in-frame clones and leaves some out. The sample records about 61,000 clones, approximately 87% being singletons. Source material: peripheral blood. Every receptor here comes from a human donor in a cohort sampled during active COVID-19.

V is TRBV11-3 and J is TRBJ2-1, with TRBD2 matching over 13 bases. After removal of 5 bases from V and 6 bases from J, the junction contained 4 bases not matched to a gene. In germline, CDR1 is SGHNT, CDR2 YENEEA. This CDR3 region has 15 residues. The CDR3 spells CASSRGLAGVNEQFF. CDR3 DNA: TGTGCCAGCAGCCGAGGACTAGCGGGAGTCAATGAGCAGTTCTTC.

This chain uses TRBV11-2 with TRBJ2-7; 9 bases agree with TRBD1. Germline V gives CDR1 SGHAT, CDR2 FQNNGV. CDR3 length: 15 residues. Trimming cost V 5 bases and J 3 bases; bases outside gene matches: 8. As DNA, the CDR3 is TGTGCCAGCAGCCCGGATTGGGGACAGGGCTACGAGCAGTACTTC. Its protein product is CASSPDWGQGYEQYF.

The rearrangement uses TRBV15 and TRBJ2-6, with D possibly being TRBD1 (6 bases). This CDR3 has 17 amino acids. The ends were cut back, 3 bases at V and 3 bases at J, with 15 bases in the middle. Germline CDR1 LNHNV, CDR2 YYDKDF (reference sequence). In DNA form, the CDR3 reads TGTGCCACCAGCAGCTGGGACGGGACACATGGGGCCAACGTCCTGACTTTC. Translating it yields CATSSWDGTHGANVLTF.

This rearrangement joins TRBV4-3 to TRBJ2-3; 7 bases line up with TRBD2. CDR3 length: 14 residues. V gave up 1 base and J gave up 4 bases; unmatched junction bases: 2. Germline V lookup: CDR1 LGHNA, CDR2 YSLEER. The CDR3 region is CASSQAAGADTQYF. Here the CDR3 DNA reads TGCGCCAGCAGCCAAGCTGCGGGAGCAGATACGCAGTATTTT.

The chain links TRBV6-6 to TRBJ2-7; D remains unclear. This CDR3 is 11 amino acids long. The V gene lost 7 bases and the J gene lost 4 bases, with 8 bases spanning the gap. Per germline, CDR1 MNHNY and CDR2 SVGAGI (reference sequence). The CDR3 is CASTSSYEQYF. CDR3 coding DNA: TGTGCCAGCACCTCTTCGTACGAGCAGTACTTC.

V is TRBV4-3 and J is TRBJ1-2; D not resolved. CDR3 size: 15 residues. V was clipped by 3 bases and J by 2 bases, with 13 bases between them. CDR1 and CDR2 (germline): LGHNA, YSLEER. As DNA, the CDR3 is TGCGCCAGCAGCCATTCTCTGGGAGGAAACTATGGCTACACCTTC. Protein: CASSHSLGGNYGYTF.

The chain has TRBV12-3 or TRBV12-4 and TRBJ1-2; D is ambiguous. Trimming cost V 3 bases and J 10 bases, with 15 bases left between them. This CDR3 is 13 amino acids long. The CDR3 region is CASSLTHSRVYTF. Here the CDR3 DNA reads TGTGCCAGCAGTTTGACGCACAGCCGTGTCTACACCTTC.

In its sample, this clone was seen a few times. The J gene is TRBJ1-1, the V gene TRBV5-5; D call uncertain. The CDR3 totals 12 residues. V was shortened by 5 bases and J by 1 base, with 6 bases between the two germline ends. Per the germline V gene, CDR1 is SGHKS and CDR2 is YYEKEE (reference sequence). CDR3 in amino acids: CASRLGNTEAFF. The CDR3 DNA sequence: TGTGCCAGCAGACTTGGGAACACTGAAGCTTTCTTT.

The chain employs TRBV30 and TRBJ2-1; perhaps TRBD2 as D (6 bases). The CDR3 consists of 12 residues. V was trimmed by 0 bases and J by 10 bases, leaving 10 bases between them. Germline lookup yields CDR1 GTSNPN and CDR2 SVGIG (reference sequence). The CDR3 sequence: CAWSVPRGEQFF. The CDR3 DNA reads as TGTGCCTGGAGTGTACCTCGGGGGGAGCAGTTCTTC.

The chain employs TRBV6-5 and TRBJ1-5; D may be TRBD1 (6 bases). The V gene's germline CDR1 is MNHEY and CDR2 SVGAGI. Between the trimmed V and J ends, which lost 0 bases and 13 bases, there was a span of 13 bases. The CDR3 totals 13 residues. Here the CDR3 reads CASSYSGADPQHF. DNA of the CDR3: TGTGCCAGCAGTTACTCGGGGGCCGACCCACAGCATTTT.

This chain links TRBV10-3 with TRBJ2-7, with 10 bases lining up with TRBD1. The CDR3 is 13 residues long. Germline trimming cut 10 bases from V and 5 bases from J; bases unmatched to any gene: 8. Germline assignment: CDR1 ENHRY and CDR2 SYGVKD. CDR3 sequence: CASEGQGTNEQYF. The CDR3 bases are TGTGCCAGCGAGGGACAGGGGACAAACGAGCAGTACTTC.

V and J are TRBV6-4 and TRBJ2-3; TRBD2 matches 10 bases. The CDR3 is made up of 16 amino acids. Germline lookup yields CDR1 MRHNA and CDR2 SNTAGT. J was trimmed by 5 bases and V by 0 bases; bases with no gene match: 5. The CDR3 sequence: CASSDSAGGPIDTQYF. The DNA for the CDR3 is TGTGCCAGCAGTGACTCAGCGGGAGGGCCAATAGATACGCAGTATTTT.

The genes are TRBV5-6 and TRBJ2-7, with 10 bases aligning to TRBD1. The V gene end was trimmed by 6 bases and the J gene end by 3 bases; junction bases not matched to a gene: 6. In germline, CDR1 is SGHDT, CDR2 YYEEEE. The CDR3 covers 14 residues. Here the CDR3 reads CASNPTGGIYEQYF. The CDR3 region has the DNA TGTGCCAGCAATCCGACAGGGGGCATCTACGAGCAGTACTTC.

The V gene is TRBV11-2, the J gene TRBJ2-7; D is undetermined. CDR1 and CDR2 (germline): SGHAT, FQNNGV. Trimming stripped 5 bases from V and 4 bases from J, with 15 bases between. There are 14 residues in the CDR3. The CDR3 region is CASSPVVLGYEQYF. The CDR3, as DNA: TGTGCCAGCAGCCCCGTGGTCCTCGGGTACGAGCAGTACTTC. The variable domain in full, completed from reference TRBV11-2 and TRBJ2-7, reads EAGVAQSPRYKIIEKRQSVAFWCNPISGHATLYWYQQILGQGPKLLIQFQNNGVVDDSQLPKDRFSAERLKGVDSTLKIQPAKLEDSAVYLCASSPVVLGYEQYFGPGTRLTVT.

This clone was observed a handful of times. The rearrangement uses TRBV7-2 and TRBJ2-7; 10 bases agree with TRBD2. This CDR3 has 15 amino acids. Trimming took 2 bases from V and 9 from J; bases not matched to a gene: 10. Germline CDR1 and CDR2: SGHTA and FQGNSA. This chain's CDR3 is CASSLRAGGTYGQYF. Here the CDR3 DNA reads TGTGCCAGCAGCTTACGAGCGGGAGGGACCTATGGGCAGTACTTC.

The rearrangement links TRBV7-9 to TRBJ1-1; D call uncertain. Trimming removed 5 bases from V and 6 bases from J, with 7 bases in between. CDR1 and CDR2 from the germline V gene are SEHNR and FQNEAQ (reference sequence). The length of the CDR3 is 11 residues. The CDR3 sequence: CASSQTPEAFF. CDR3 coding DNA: TGTGCCAGCAGCCAAACTCCTGAAGCTTTCTTT.

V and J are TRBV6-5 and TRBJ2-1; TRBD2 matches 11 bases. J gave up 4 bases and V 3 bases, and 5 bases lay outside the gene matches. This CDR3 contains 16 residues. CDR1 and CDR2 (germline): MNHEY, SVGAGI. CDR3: CASSYRLAGGYNEQFF. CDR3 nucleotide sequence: TGTGCCAGCAGTTATCGTCTAGCGGGAGGATACAATGAGCAGTTCTTC.

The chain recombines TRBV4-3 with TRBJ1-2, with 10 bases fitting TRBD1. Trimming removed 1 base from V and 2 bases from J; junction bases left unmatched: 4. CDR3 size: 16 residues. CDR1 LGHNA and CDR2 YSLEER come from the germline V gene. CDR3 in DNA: TGCGCCAGCAGCCAAGGAGGGGACAGGGGAAACTATGGCTACACCTTC. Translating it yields CASSQGGDRGNYGYTF.

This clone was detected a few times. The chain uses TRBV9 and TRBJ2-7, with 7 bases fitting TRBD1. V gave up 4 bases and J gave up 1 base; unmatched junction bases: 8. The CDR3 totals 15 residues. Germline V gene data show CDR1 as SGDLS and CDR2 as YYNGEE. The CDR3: CASSPREGASYEQYF. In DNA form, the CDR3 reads TGTGCCAGCAGCCCTCGAGAGGGGGCATCCTACGAGCAGTACTTC.

The CDR3 here is CASSSINYGYTF. The CDR3 DNA follows: TGTGCCAGCAGTTCTATCAACTATGGCTACACCTTC. V gene TRBV28 combines with J gene TRBJ1-2; D gene unclear. CDR1 is MDHEN and CDR2 is SYDVKM in the germline V gene. The V end lost 4 bases, the J end lost 2 bases, and 5 bases lay between the germline ends. This CDR3 contains 12 residues.

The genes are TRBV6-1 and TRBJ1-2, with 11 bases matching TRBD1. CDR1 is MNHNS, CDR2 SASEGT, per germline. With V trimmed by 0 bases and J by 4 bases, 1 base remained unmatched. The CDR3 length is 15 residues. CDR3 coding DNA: TGTGCCAGCAGTGAAGCCGGGACAGGGGGCTATGGCTACACCTTC. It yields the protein CASSEAGTGGYGYTF.

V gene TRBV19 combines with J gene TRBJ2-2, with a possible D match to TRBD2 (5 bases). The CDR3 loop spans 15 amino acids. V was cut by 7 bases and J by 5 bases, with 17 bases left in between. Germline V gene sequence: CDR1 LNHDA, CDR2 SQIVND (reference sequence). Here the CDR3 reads CASMSGSRGTGELFF. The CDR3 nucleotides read TGTGCCAGTATGAGTGGGAGTAGAGGGACCGGGGAGCTGTTTTTT. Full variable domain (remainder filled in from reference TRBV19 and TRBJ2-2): DGGITQSPKYLFRKEGQNVTLSCEQNLNHDAMYWYRQDPGQGLRLIYYSQIVNDFQKGDIAEGYSVSREKKESFPLTVTSAQKNPTAFYLCASMSGSRGTGELFFGEGSRLTVL.

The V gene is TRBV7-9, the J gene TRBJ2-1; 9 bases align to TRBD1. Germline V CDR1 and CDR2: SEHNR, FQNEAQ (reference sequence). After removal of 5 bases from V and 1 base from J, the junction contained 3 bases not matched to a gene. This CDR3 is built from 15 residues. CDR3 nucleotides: TGTGCCAGCAGCGACGGACAGGGGTCCTACAATGAGCAGTTCTTC. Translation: CASSDGQGSYNEQFF.

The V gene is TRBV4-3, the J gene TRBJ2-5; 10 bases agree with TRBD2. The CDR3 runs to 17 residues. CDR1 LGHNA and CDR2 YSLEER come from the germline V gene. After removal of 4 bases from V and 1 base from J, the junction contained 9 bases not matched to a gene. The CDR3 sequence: CASSLISASGGQETQYF. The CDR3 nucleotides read TGCGCCAGCAGCCTAATTTCGGCTAGCGGGGGCCAAGAGACCCAGTACTTC.

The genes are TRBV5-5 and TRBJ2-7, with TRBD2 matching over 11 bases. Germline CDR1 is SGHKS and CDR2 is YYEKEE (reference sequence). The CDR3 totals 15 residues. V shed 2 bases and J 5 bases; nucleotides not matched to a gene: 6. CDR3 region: CASSFGPTSGNEQYF. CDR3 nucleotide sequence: TGTGCCAGCAGCTTCGGCCCGACTAGCGGGAACGAGCAGTACTTC. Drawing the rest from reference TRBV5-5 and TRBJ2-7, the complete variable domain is DAGVTQSPTHLIKTRGQQVTLRCSPISGHKSVSWYQQVLGQGPQFIFQYYEKEERGRGNFPDRFSARQFPNYSSELNVNALLLGDSALYLCASSFGPTSGNEQYFGPGTRLTVT.

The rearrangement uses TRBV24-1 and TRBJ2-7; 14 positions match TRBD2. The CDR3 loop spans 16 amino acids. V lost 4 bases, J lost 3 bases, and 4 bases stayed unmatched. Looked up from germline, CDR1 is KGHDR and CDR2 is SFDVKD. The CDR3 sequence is CATSEGGTSGSYEQYF. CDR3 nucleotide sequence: TGTGCCACCAGTGAGGGGGGGACTAGCGGGAGCTACGAGCAGTACTTC.